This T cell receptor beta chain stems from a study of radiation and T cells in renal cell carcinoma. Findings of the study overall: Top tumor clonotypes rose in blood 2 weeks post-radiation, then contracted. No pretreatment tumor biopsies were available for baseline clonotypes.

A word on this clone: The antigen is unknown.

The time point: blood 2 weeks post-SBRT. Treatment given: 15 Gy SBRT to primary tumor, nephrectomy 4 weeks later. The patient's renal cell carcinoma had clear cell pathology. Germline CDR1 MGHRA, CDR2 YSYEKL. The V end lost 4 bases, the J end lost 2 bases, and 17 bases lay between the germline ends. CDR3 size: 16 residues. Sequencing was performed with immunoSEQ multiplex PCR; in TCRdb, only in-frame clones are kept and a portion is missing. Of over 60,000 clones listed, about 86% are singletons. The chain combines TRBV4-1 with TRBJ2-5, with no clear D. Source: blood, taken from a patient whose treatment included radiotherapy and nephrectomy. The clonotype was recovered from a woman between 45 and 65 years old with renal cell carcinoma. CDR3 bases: TGCGCCAGCAGCCGCACTGTGTCGGCTCCTCAAGAGACCCAGTACTTC. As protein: CASSRTVSAPQETQYF.